The 30 T cell receptor beta chains presented below share a single source sample, sequenced in a study of PD-1 blockade in classical Hodgkin lymphoma. Sequencing was performed with immunoSEQ multiplex PCR; in TCRdb, only in-frame clones are kept and a portion is missing. The sample has 19,000 or so clones, around 75% seen once. All the patients suffered relapse after autologous stem cell transplantation, and brentuximab vedotin exposure differed. Sequencing was performed on peripheral blood mononuclear cells (PBMCs), taken at baseline. The receptors here all came from a human donor with classical Hodgkin lymphoma.

This clone came up once. The genes are TRBV18 and TRBJ2-1; D not certain. This CDR3 is 14 amino acids long. CDR1 is KGHSH, CDR2 LQKENI, per germline. The germline V and J ends were trimmed by 1 base and 5 bases, with 9 bases remaining between them. The CDR3 is CASSPQQGNNEQFF. The CDR3 bases are TGTGCCAGCTCACCACAACAAGGGAACAATGAGCAGTTCTTC.

This chain connects TRBV11-1 to TRBJ2-1, with no clear D. The germline CDR1 and CDR2 sequences are SGHAT and FQDESV (reference sequence). Between the trimmed V and J ends, which lost 4 bases and 0 bases, there was a span of 13 bases. This CDR3 spans 16 amino acids. CDR3 loop: CASSWPADSSYNEQFF. The CDR3 DNA is TGTGCCAGCAGCTGGCCGGCGGATAGCTCCTACAATGAGCAGTTCTTC.

This chain joins TRBV5-6 and TRBJ2-3, with TRBD2 matching over 8 bases. The CDR3 consists of 17 residues. Trimming at V came to 0 bases and at J to 0 bases, leaving 6 bases not matched to a gene. From germline, CDR1 is SGHDT and CDR2 YYEEEE. CDR3 in DNA: TGTGCCAGCAGCTTGGCCCGGGTAGCGGGGAGCACAGATACGCAGTATTTT. This gives the protein CASSLARVAGSTDTQYF.

V is TRBV6-6 and J is TRBJ1-2; D possibly corresponds to TRBD1 (6 bases). The germline CDR1 and CDR2 sequences are MNHNY and SVGAGI (reference sequence). This CDR3 region has 15 residues. V was pared by 6 bases and J by 6 bases, with 20 bases between. CDR3: CASRRAQAQGHGYTF. Here the CDR3 DNA reads TGTGCCAGCAGGCGGGCCCAAGCACAGGGCCATGGCTACACCTTC.

The chain links TRBV2 to TRBJ2-1; perhaps TRBD2 as D (6 bases). The CDR3 is 16 residues long. CDR1 is SNHLY, CDR2 FYNNEI, per germline. Trimming shortened V by 3 bases and J by 1 base, and 13 bases separated the two germline ends. In nucleotides, the CDR3 is TGTGCCAGCAGTGATGTTTTAGCGGTTTCCTACAATGAGCAGTTCTTC. Encoded protein: CASSDVLAVSYNEQFF.

This chain uses TRBV6-5 with TRBJ2-3; perhaps TRBD2 as D (6 bases). Germline assignment: CDR1 MNHEY and CDR2 SVGAGI. The CDR3 is 15 amino acids. Trimming left V 6 bases short and J 0 bases short, with 13 bases between. Here the CDR3 reads CASSYLGTSTDTQYF. In nucleotides, the CDR3 is TGTGCCAGCAGCTACCTAGGGACTAGCACAGATACGCAGTATTTT.

The chain links TRBV4-2 to TRBJ2-1, with TRBD1 matching over 8 bases. CDR3 size: 17 residues. CDR1 is LGHNA and CDR2 is YNFKEQ in the germline V gene. J gave up 4 bases and V 7 bases, and 15 bases lay outside the gene matches. Here the CDR3 reads CASTQGASSSVYNEQFF. In DNA, the CDR3 is TGTGCCAGCACCCAGGGGGCTTCGTCTAGCGTTTACAATGAGCAGTTCTTC.

The V and J genes are TRBV19 and TRBJ2-5; D possibly corresponds to TRBD2 (5 bases). The CDR3 extends over 14 amino acids. The V and J ends lost 0 bases and 5 bases respectively, with 10 bases between them. The germline V gene encodes CDR1 LNHDA and CDR2 SQIVND (reference sequence). CDR3: CASSIDLRRETQYF. The CDR3 nucleotides are TGTGCCAGTAGTATAGATTTGAGGAGGGAGACCCAGTACTTC. Combining the CDR3 with reference TRBV19 and TRBJ2-5 gives the whole variable domain DGGITQSPKYLFRKEGQNVTLSCEQNLNHDAMYWYRQDPGQGLRLIYYSQIVNDFQKGDIAEGYSVSREKKESFPLTVTSAQKNPTAFYLCASSIDLRRETQYFGPGTRLLVL.

In nucleotides, the CDR3 is TGTGCCAGCAGCGTAGATGGCGGGTCGAACACCGGGGAGCTGTTTTTT. Amino acids: CASSVDGGSNTGELFF. The V and J genes are TRBV9 and TRBJ2-2; D might be TRBD2 (5 bases). Between the trimmed V and J ends, which lost 0 bases and 0 bases, there was a span of 9 bases. The CDR3 has 16 amino acids. Germline values: CDR1 SGDLS, CDR2 YYNGEE.

The table lists this clone with a few counts. The chain recombines TRBV15 with TRBJ1-4; perhaps TRBD1 as D (5 bases). V was clipped by 0 bases and J by 7 bases, with 12 bases between them. Germline V gene lookup returns CDR1 LNHNV and CDR2 YYDKDF (reference sequence). The CDR3 totals 15 residues. CDR3 in DNA: TGTGCCACCAGCAGAGAGGGACTAGGTGGTGAAAAACTGTTTTTT. Protein: CATSREGLGGEKLFF.

This clone was recorded once. The gene calls are TRBV6-4 and TRBJ1-2; 9 bases match TRBD1. The germline CDR1 and CDR2 sequences are MRHNA and SNTAGT. The CDR3 length is 14 residues. V shed 7 bases, J shed 4 bases, and the junction held 7 bases outside the gene matches. The CDR3 DNA reads TGTGCCAGCAAAGCCTCGACAGGGGGCTATGGCTACACCTTC. This codes for CASKASTGGYGYTF.

There are a few counts of this clone. This chain joins TRBV5-6 and TRBJ2-3, with 7 bases identical to TRBD2. Germline trimming cut 3 bases from V and 0 bases from J; bases unmatched to any gene: 4. Germline V gives CDR1 SGHDT, CDR2 YYEEEE. CDR3 length equals 15 residues. CDR3 nucleotide sequence: TGTGCCAGCAGCTGGGGAGGGATGAGCACAGATACGCAGTATTTT. Amino acids: CASSWGGMSTDTQYF.

This clone was observed a single time. J is TRBJ2-7 and V is TRBV11-3; 12 nucleotides match TRBD1. From germline, CDR1 is SGHNT and CDR2 YENEEA. With 6 bases clipped from V and 5 bases from J, the junction kept 5 bases outside the gene matches. The CDR3 loop spans 14 amino acids. CDR3 region: CASSLGQGAHEQYF. CDR3 bases: TGTGCCAGCAGTTTGGGACAGGGGGCCCACGAGCAGTACTTC.

CDR3 residues: CASSTDSVFPGNTIYF. The CDR3 nucleotides are TGTGCCAGCTCAACGGACAGCGTTTTCCCTGGAAACACCATATATTTT. The V call is TRBV18, the J call TRBJ1-3, with D possibly TRBD1 on 6 matching bases. The CDR3 contains 16 residues. The V gene's germline CDR1 is KGHSH and CDR2 LQKENI. V was pared by 5 bases and J by 2 bases, with 16 bases between.

This rearrangement joins TRBV5-4 to TRBJ2-1; tentatively, D is TRBD1 or TRBD2 (5 bases each). Germline CDR1 reads SGHNT; CDR2 reads YYREEE (reference sequence). The CDR3 has 16 residues. V was clipped by 4 bases and J by 5 bases, with 19 bases between them. The CDR3 spells CASSPWGGYGDNEQFF. The DNA for the CDR3 is TGTGCCAGCAGCCCCTGGGGCGGTTACGGGGACAATGAGCAGTTCTTC.

CDR3 sequence reads: CASSLRGSLTEAFF. DNA of the CDR3: TGCGCCAGCAGCTTGAGGGGGTCCTTAACTGAAGCTTTCTTT. The V call is TRBV5-1, the J call TRBJ1-1, with D tentatively TRBD1 (6 bases). Trimming took off 1 base at V and 5 bases at J, with 12 bases between the two ends. Germline V gene sequence: CDR1 SGHRS, CDR2 YFSETQ. The CDR3 covers 14 residues.

CDR3 coding DNA: TGTGCCAGCTCACCCACAGGACTAGCGGGCAATCAGCCCCAGCATTTT. Translation gives CASSPTGLAGNQPQHF. This chain links TRBV18 with TRBJ1-5; maybe TRBD1 (5 bases). V dropped 3 bases and J dropped 2 bases, with 14 bases sitting between them. The CDR3 totals 16 residues. Germline V gene lookup returns CDR1 KGHSH and CDR2 LQKENI.

The genes are TRBV4-1 and TRBJ1-4; D gene ambiguous. The CDR3 contains 14 residues. V was shortened by 1 base and J by 5 bases, with 8 bases between the two germline ends. Germline lookup yields CDR1 MGHRA and CDR2 YSYEKL. The CDR3 sequence: CASSQVDLNEKLFF. The CDR3 DNA reads TGCGCCAGCAGCCAAGTCGACTTAAATGAAAAACTGTTTTTT.

This chain joins TRBV7-2 and TRBJ2-7; D may be TRBD2 (6 bases). V was pared by 0 bases and J by 1 base, with 7 bases between. Germline V lookup: CDR1 SGHTA, CDR2 FQGNSA. CDR3 length: 14 amino acids. The CDR3 DNA reads TGTGCCAGCAGCTTAGCCGGGAGTTCCTACGAGCAGTACTTC. Protein: CASSLAGSSYEQYF.

This chain links TRBV7-8 with TRBJ2-1; D call uncertain. V shed 1 base and J shed 0 bases, with 10 bases lying between them. Germline-derived CDR1 and CDR2 are SGHVS and FQNEAQ. This CDR3 is 16 amino acids long. The DNA for the CDR3 is TGTGCCAGCAGCTTAGGGGCGGTAGCCTCCTACAATGAGCAGTTCTTC. Translating it yields CASSLGAVASYNEQFF.

The rearrangement links TRBV6-4 to TRBJ1-1; weak D call: TRBD1 (5 bases). The germline CDR1 and CDR2 sequences are MRHNA and SNTAGT. Deletions cut 2 bases from V and 9 bases from J, with 10 bases between. The CDR3 has 12 residues. The CDR3 nucleotides read TGTGCCAGCAGTGACGGGGGGTTAAAAGCTTTCTTT. It yields the protein CASSDGGLKAFF.

The genes are TRBV18 and TRBJ1-6; D is unresolved. This CDR3 comprises 14 residues. Trimming left V 3 bases short and J 6 bases short, with 9 bases between. Germline V gives CDR1 KGHSH, CDR2 LQKENI. The CDR3 here is CASSPAEGNSPLHF. The CDR3 bases are TGTGCCAGCTCACCTGCAGAAGGTAATTCACCCCTCCACTTT.

This sequence joins TRBV6-1 and TRBJ2-2; unclear D gene. The CDR3 is made up of 13 amino acids. Trimming cost V 6 bases and J 0 bases, with 5 bases left between them. CDR1 MNHNS and CDR2 SASEGT come from the germline V gene. The CDR3 loop reads CASRPSNTGELFF. CDR3 DNA sequence: TGTGCCAGCAGGCCCTCGAACACCGGGGAGCTGTTTTTT.

The gene calls are TRBV12-5 and TRBJ2-7; perhaps D is TRBD1 or TRBD2 (6 bases each). The CDR3 spans 13 residues. Trimming shortened V by 3 bases and J by 6 bases, and 12 bases separated the two germline ends. CDR1 and CDR2 from the germline V gene are LGHNT and FRNRAP. The CDR3 sequence: CASGFSGAFEQYF. CDR3 nucleotide sequence: TGTGCTAGTGGTTTTTCGGGGGCGTTCGAGCAGTACTTC.

Written as DNA, the CDR3 is TGCGCCAGCAGCTTGGCCCCGGAGGGGACCTATGGCTACACCTTC. This sequence encodes CASSLAPEGTYGYTF. V usage is TRBV5-1 and J usage is TRBJ1-2; a possible D gene is TRBD1 (5 bases). Looked up from germline, CDR1 is SGHRS and CDR2 is YFSETQ. Trimming cost V 0 bases and J 4 bases, with 13 bases left between them. The CDR3 contains 15 residues.

The chain couples TRBV5-1 to TRBJ2-3; TRBD2 aligns across 11 bases. CDR1 and CDR2 (germline): SGHRS, YFSETQ. With V trimmed by 5 bases and J by 2 bases, 7 bases remained unmatched. CDR3 size: 16 residues. CDR3 residues: CASRRGTSGYTDTQYF. DNA for the CDR3: TGCGCCAGCAGGAGGGGGACTAGCGGATACACAGATACGCAGTATTTT.

The gene calls are TRBV19 and TRBJ2-4, with D possibly being TRBD1 (6 bases). The CDR3 is 13 amino acids. Per the germline V gene, CDR1 is LNHDA and CDR2 is SQIVND (reference sequence). Deletions cut 5 bases from V and 7 bases from J, with 12 bases between. This chain's CDR3 is CASSPLTGNIQYF. The CDR3, as DNA: TGTGCCAGTAGTCCCCTTACAGGGAACATTCAGTACTTC.

In DNA form, the CDR3 reads TGCGCCAGCAGCTTGGTAGGGCCAGGGTCCAGCGTTGCAGGCTCTGGAAACACCATATATTTT. Translating gives CASSLVGPGSSVAGSGNTIYF. V usage is TRBV5-1 and J usage is TRBJ1-3, with D possibly TRBD1 on 5 matching bases. Germline values: CDR1 SGHRS, CDR2 YFSETQ. This CDR3 is 21 amino acids long. Deletions cut 0 bases from V and 0 bases from J, with 25 bases between.

This clone is medium-sized by share. The J gene is TRBJ2-7, the V gene TRBV9, with 15 bases fitting TRBD2. Trimming at V came to 2 bases and at J to 7 bases, leaving 4 bases not matched to a gene. This CDR3 region has 15 residues. Germline CDR1 reads SGDLS; CDR2 reads YYNGEE. The CDR3 DNA reads TGTGCCAGCAGCGTGGGACTAGCGGGAGGCCGAGAGCAGTACTTC. Its protein product is CASSVGLAGGREQYF.

The chain is built from TRBV19 and TRBJ2-3; the match to TRBD1 covers 7 bases. The J segment lost 0 bases and the V segment lost 5 bases, leaving 2 bases of the junction unmatched. The CDR3 is 14 residues long. Germline V gene sequence: CDR1 LNHDA, CDR2 SQIVND (reference sequence). The CDR3: CASSSQGSTDTQYF. CDR3 DNA sequence: TGTGCCAGTAGTTCACAGGGGAGCACAGATACGCAGTATTTT.